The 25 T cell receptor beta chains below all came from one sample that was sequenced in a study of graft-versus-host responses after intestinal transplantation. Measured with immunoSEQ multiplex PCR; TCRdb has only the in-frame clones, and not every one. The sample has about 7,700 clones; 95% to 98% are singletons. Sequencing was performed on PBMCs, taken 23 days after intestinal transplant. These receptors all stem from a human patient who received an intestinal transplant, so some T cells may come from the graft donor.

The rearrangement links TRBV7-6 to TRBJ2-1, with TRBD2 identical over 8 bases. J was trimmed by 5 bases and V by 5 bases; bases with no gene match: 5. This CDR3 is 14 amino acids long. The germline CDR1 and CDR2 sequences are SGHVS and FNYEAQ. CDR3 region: CASSLQTSDNEQFF. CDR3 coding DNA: TGTGCCAGCAGCCTACAGACTAGCGACAATGAGCAGTTCTTC. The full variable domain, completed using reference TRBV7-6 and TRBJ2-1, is GAGVSQSPRYKVTKRGQDVALRCDPISGHVSLYWYRQALGQGPEFLTYFNYEAQQDKSGLPNDRFSAERPEGSISTLTIQRTEQRDSAMYRCASSLQTSDNEQFFGPGTRLTVL.

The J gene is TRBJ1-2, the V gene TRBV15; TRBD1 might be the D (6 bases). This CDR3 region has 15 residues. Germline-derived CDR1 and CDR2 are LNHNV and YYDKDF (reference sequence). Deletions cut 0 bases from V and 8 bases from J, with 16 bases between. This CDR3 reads CATSRDGGAEEGYTF. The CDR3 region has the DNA TGTGCCACCAGCAGAGACGGGGGCGCCGAGGAGGGCTACACCTTC.

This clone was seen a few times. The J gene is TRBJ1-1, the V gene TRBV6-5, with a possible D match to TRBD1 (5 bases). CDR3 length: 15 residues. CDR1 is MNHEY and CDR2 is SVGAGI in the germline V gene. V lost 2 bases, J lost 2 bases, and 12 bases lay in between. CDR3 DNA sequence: TGTGCCAGCAGTTACGAGATTGGGGGAAACACTGAAGCTTTCTTT. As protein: CASSYEIGGNTEAFF.

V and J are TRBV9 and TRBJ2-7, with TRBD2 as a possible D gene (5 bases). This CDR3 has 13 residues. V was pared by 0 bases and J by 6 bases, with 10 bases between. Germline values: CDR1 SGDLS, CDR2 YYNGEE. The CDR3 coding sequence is TGTGCCAGCAGCGTAGCGTCTGGAGGCGAGCAGTACTTC. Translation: CASSVASGGEQYF.

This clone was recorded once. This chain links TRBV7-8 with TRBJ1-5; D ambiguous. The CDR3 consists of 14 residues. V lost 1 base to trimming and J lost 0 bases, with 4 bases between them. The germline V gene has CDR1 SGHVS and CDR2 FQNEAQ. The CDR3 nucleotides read TGTGCCAGCAGCTTAGGTTATAGCAATCAGCCCCAGCATTTT. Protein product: CASSLGYSNQPQHF.

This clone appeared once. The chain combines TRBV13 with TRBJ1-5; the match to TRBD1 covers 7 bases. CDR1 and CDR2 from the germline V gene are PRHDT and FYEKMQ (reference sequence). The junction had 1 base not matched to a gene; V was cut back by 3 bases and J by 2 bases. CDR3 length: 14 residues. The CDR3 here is CASSFRGGNQPQHF. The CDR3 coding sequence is TGTGCCAGCAGCTTCAGGGGGGGCAATCAGCCCCAGCATTTT.

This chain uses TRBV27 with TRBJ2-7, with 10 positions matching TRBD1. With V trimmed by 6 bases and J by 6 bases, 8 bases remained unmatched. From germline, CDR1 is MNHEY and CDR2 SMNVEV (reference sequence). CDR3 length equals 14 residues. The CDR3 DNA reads TGTGCCAGCAGCAAACCCGGGACAGGGGCCGAGCAGTACTTC. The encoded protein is CASSKPGTGAEQYF.

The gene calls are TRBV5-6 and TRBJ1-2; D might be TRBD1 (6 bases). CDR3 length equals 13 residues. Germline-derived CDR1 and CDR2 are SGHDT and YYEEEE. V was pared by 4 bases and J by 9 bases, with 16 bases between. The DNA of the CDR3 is TGTGCCAGCAGCCCCTCGGCAGGGGAAAGCTACACCTTC. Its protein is CASSPSAGESYTF.

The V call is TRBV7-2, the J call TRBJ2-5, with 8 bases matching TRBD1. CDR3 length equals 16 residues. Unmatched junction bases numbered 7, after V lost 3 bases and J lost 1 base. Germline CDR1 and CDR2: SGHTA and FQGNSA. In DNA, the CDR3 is TGTGCCAGCAGCTTTAGGACAGGGTATTCCCAAGAGACCCAGTACTTC. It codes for CASSFRTGYSQETQYF.

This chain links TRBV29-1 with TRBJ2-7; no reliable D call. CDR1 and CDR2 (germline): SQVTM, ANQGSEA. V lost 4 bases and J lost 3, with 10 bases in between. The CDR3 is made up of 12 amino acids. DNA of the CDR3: TGCAGCGTTGGTGGGATGAACTACGAGCAGTACTTC. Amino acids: CSVGGMNYEQYF.

The CDR3 DNA follows: TGCGCCAGCAGCCAAGAGGGGGGGGCATACGAGCAGTACTTC. Encoded protein: CASSQEGGAYEQYF. The chain has TRBV4-1 and TRBJ2-7; D perhaps matches TRBD2 (7 bases). The V end was cut by 0 bases, the J end by 4 bases, with 10 bases between. Germline V gene data show CDR1 as MGHRA and CDR2 as YSYEKL. The CDR3 runs 14 residues.

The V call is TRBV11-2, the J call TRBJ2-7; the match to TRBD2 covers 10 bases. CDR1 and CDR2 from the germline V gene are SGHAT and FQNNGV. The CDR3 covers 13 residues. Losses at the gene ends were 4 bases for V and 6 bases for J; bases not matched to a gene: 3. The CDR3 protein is CASSSSGSPEQYF. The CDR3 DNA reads TGTGCCAGCAGCTCTAGCGGGAGCCCCGAGCAGTACTTC.

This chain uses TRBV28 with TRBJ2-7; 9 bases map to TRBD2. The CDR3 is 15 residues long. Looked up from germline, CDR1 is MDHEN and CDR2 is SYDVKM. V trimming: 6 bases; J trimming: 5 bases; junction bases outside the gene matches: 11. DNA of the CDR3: TGTGCCAGCAGCCTTCACGGCGGGAGGGCCGACGAGCAGTACTTC. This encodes CASSLHGGRADEQYF.

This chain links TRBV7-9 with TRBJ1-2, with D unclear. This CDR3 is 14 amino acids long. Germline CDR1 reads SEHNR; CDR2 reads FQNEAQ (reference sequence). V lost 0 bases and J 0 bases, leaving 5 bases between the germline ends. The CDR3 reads CASSLAAANYGYTF. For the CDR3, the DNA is TGTGCCAGCAGCTTAGCTGCGGCTAACTATGGCTACACCTTC.

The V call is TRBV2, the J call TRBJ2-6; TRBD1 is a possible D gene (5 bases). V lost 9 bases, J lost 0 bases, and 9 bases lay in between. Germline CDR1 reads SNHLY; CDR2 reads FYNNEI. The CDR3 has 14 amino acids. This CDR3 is CARQALSGANVLTF. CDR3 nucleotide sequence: TGTGCCAGACAGGCCCTCTCTGGGGCCAACGTCCTGACTTTC.

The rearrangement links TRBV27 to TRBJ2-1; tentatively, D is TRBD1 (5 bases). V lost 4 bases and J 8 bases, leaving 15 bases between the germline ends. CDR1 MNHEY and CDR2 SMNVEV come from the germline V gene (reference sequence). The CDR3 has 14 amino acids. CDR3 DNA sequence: TGTGCCAGCAGTTGGCTACCCAGGGTCCATGAGCAGTTCTTC. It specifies CASSWLPRVHEQFF.

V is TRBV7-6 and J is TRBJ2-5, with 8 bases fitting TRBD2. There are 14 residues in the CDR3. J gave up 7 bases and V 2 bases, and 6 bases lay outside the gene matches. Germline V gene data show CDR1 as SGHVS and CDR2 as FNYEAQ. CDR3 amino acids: CASSLTGGAGTQYF. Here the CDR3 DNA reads TGTGCCAGCAGCTTAACGGGAGGGGCGGGGACCCAGTACTTC.

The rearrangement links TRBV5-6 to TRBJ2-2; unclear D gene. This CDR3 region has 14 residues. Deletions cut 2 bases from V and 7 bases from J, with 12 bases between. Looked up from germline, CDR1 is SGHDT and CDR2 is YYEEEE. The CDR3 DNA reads TGTGCCAGCAGCTTCTTTTCAGGCGGCGGGGAGCTGTTTTTT. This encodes CASSFFSGGGELFF.

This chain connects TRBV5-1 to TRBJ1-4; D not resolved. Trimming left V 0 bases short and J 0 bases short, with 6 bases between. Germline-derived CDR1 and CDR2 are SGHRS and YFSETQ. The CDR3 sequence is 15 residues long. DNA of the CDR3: TGCGCCAGCAGCTTGGGGAGGGCAACTAATGAAAAACTGTTTTTT. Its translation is CASSLGRATNEKLFF.

The CDR3 region has the DNA TGCGCCAGCAGCCACCTCTCTGCGGATGAGCAGTTCTTC. It translates to CASSHLSADEQFF. The chain employs TRBV4-1 and TRBJ2-1; D gene uncertain. The ends were cut back, 3 bases at V and 8 bases at J, with 11 bases in the middle. CDR3 length: 13 amino acids. Germline CDR1 reads MGHRA; CDR2 reads YSYEKL.

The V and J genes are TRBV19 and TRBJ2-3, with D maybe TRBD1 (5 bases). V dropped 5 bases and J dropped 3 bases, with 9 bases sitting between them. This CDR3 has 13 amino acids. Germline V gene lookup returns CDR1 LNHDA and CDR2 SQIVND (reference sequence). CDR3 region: CASSVWTTDTQYF. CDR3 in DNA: TGTGCCAGTAGTGTCTGGACAACAGATACGCAGTATTTT.

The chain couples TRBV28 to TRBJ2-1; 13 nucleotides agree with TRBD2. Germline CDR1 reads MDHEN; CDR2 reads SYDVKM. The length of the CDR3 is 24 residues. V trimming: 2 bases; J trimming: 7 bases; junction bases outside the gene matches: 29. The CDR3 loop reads CASSLHPGLAGVRAEVGRTNEQFF. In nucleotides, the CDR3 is TGTGCCAGCAGTTTACACCCCGGACTAGCGGGAGTTAGGGCCGAGGTAGGGCGCACAAATGAGCAGTTCTTC.

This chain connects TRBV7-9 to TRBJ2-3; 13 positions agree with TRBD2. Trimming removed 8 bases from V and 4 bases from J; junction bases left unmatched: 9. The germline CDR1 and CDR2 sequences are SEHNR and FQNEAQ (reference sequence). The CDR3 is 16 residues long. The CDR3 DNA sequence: TGTGCCAGCCGACCTCCACTAGCGGGAGGGGCAGATACGCAGTATTTT. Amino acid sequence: CASRPPLAGGADTQYF.

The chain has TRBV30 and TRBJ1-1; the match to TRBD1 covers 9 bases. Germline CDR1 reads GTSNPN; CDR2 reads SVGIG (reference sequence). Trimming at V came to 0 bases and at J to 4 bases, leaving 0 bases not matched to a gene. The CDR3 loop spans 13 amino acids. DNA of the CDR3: TGTGCCTGGAGTGTACAGGGGGCCACTGAAGCTTTCTTT. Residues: CAWSVQGATEAFF.

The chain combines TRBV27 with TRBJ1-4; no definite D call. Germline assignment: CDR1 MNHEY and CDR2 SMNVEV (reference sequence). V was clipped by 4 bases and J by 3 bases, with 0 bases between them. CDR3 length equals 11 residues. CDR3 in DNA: TGTGCCAGCAGTTCTAATGAAAAACTGTTTTTT. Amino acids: CASSSNEKLFF.